The entry below gives a single T cell receptor beta chain sequence along with its context. TCRdb's table, derived via immunoSEQ multiplex PCR, lists solely in-frame clones and lacks some. The sample includes 23,000 or so clones, roughly three quarters of them seen just once. The data were obtained in a study of PD-1 blockade in classical Hodgkin lymphoma. Every patient was affected by relapse after autologous stem cell transplantation, while exposure to brentuximab vedotin was not uniform. Reported best responses ranged across complete response, partial response or progressive disease. This CDR3 is 14 amino acids long. CDR1 and CDR2 from the germline V gene are MNHEY and SVGAGI. The germline V and J ends were trimmed by 4 bases and 6 bases, with 15 bases remaining between them.

The receptor was derived from a human donor with classical Hodgkin lymphoma. This sample comprised peripheral blood mononuclear cells (PBMCs), obtained at baseline. The V call is TRBV6-5, the J call TRBJ1-2; D not resolved. CDR3 residues: CASSWGGWDNGYTF. CDR3 DNA: TGTGCCAGCAGTTGGGGTGGATGGGATAATGGCTACACCTTC.